This entry concerns a single T cell receptor beta chain. The sample is drawn from a study of T cells in Graves' hyperthyroidism and ophthalmopathy. What was amplified from RNA transcripts were TCR beta CDR3 regions. First-round RT-PCR with HTBI primers amplified the TCR CDR3 region. MiXCR was run by TCRdb on the multiplex PCR reads, yielding one entry per CDR3 protein. The table lists 350,000 or so distinct CDR3 sequences, 20% to 25% of them singletons. V lost 8 bases and J lost 4, with 9 bases in between. CDR3 length equals 12 residues. Germline assignment: CDR1 ENHRY and CDR2 SYGVKD. The source of this sequence is a woman aged 45-60 years with Graves' hyperthyroidism. This chain connects TRBV10-3 to TRBJ1-3; no clear D gene. The sample taken for sequencing was blood. CDR3 loop: CAIGSDGNTIYF. CDR3 coding DNA: TGTGCCATCGGTTCTGACGGAAACACCATATATTTT.